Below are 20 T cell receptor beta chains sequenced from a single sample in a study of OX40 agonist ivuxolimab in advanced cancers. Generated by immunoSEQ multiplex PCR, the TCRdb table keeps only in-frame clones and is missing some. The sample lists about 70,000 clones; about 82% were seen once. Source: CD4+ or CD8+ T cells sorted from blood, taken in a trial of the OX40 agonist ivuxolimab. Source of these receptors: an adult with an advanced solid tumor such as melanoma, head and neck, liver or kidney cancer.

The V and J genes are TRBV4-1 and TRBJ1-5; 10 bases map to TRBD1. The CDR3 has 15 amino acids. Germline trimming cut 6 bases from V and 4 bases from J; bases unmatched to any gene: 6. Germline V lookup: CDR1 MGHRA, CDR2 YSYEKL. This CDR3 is CASSPGTGVNQPQHF. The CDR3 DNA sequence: TGCGCCAGCAGTCCCGGGACAGGGGTTAATCAGCCCCAGCATTTT.

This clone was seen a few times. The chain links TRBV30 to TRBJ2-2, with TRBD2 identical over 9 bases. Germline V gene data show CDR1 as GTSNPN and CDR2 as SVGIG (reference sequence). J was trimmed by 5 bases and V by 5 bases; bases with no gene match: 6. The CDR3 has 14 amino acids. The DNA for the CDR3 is TGTGCCTGGGGGACTAGCCCATATACCGGGGAGCTGTTTTTT. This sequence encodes CAWGTSPYTGELFF.

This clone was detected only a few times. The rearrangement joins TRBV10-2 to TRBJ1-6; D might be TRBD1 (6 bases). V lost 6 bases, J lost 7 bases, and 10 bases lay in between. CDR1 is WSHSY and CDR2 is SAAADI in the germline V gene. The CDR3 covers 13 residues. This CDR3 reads CASRDSQNSPLHF. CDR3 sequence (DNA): TGCGCCAGCAGGGACAGCCAGAATTCACCCCTCCACTTT.

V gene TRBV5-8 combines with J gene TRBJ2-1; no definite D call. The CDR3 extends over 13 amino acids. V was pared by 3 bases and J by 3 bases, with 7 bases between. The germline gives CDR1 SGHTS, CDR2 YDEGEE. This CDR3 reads CASSSGYYNEQFF. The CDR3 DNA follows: TGTGCCAGCAGCTCGGGCTACTACAATGAGCAGTTCTTC. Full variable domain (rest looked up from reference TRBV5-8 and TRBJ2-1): EAGVTQSPTHLIKTRGQQATLRCSPISGHTSVYWYQQALGLGLQFLLWYDEGEERNRGNFPPRFSGRQFPNYSSELNVNALELEDSALYLCASSSGYYNEQFFGPGTRLTVL.

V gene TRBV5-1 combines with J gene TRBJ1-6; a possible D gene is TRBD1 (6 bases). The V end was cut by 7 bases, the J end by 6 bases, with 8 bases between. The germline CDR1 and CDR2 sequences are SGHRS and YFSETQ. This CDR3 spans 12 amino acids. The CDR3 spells CASRDTNSPLHF. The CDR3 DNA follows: TGCGCCAGCCGGGACACTAATTCACCCCTCCACTTT.

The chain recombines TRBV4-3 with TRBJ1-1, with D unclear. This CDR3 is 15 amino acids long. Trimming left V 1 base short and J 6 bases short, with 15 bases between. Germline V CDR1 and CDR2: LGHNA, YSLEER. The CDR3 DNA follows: TGCGCCAGCAGCCAAGCGCGGGGTTTACGCCCTGAAGCTTTCTTT. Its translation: CASSQARGLRPEAFF.

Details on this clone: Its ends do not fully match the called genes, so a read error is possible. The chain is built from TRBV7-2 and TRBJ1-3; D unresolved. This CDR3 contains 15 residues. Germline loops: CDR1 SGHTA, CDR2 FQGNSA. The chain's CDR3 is CASSLGGDSRNTIYF. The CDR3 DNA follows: TGTGCCAGCAGCTTAGGTGGTGACTCTAGAAACACCATATATTTT.

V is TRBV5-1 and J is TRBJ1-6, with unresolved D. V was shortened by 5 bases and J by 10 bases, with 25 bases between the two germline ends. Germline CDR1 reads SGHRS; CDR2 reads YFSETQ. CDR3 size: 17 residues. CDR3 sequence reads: CASRSSRLPSEGSPLHF. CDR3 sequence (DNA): TGCGCCAGCAGGTCCTCCCGCCTACCCTCCGAGGGCTCACCCCTCCACTTT.

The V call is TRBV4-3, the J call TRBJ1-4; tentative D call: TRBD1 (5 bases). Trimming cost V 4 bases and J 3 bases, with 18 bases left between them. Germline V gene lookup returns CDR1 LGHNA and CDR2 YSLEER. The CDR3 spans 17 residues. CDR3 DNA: TGCGCCAGCAGCCGGGGCCTTGTTCTTGGCTCTAATGAAAAACTGTTTTTT. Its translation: CASSRGLVLGSNEKLFF.

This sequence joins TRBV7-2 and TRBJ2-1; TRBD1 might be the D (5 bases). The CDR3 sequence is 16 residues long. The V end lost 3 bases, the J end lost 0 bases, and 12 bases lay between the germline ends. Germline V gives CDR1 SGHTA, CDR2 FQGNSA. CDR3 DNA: TGTGCCAGCAGCTTCCCAGGGCGTAGCTCCTACAATGAGCAGTTCTTC. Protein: CASSFPGRSSYNEQFF. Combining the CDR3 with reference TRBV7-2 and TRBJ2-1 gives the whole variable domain GAGVSQSPSNKVTEKGKDVELRCDPISGHTALYWYRQSLGQGLEFLIYFQGNSAPDKSGLPSDRFSAERTGGSVSTLTIQRTQQEDSAVYLCASSFPGRSSYNEQFFGPGTRLTVL.

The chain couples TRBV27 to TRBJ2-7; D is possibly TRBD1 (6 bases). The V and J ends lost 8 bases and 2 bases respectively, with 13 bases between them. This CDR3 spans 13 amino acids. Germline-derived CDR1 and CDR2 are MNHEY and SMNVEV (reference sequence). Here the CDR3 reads CASGRDTAYEQYF. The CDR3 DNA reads TGTGCCAGCGGCCGGGACACCGCCTACGAGCAGTACTTC.

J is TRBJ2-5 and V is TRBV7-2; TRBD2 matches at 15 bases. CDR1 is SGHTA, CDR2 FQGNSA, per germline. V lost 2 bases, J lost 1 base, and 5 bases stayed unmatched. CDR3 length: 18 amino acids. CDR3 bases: TGTGCCAGCAGCTTACCCGGACTAGCGGGGGGGATCCAAGAGACCCAGTACTTC. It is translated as CASSLPGLAGGIQETQYF.

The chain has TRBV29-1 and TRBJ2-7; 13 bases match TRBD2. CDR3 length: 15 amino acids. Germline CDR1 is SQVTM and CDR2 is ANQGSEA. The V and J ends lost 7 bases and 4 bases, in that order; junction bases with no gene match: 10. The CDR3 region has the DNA TGCAGCGCCCGGACTAGCGGGGGCACTCGGTACGAGCAGTACTTC. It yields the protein CSARTSGGTRYEQYF.

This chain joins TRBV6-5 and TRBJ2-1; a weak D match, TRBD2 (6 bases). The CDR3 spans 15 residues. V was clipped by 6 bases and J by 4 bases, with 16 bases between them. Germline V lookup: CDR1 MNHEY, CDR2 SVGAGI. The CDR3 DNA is TGTGCCAGCAGCCGAGCTAGCGCCAGATACAATGAGCAGTTCTTC. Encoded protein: CASSRASARYNEQFF.

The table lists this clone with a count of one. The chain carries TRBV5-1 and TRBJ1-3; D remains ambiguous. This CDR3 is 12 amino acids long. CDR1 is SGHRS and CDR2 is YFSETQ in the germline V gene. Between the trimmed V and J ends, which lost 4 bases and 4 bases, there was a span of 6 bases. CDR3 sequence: CASSAEGNTIYF. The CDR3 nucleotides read TGCGCCAGCAGCGCAGAAGGAAACACCATATATTTT. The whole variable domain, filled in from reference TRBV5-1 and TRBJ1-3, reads KAGVTQTPRYLIKTRGQQVTLSCSPISGHRSVSWYQQTPGQGLQFLFEYFSETQRNKGNFPGRFSGRQFSNSRSEMNVSTLELGDSALYLCASSAEGNTIYFGEGSWLTVV.

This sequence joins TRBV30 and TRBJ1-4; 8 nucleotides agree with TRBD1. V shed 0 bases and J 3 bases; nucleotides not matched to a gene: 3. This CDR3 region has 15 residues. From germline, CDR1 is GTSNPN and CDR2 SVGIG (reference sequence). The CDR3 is CAWSVHRGSNEKLFF. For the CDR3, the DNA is TGTGCCTGGAGTGTTCACAGGGGGTCTAATGAAAAACTGTTTTTT.

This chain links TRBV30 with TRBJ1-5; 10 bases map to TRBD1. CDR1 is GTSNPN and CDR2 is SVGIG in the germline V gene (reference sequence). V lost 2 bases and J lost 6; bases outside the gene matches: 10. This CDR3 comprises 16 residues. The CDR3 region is CAWSRPTRDRGQPQHF. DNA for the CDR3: TGTGCCTGGAGTCGCCCAACCCGGGACAGGGGTCAGCCCCAGCATTTT. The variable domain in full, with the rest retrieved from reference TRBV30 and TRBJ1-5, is SQTIHQWPATLVQPVGSPLSLECTVEGTSNPNLYWYRQAAGRGLQLLFYSVGIGQISSEVPQNLSASRPQDRQFILSSKKLLLSDSGFYLCAWSRPTRDRGQPQHFGDGTRLSIL.

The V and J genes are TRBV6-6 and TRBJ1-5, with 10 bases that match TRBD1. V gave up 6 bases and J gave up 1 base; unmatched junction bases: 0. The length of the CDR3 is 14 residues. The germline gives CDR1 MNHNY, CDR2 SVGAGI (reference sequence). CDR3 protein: CASRTGGSNQPQHF. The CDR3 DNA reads TGTGCCAGCAGGACAGGGGGCAGCAATCAGCCCCAGCATTTT.

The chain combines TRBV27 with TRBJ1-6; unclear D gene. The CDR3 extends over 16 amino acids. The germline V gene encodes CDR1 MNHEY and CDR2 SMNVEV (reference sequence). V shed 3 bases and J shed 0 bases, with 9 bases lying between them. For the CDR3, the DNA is TGTGCCAGCAGTTTTAGTGGGAGCTCCTATAATTCACCCCTCCACTTT. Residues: CASSFSGSSYNSPLHF.

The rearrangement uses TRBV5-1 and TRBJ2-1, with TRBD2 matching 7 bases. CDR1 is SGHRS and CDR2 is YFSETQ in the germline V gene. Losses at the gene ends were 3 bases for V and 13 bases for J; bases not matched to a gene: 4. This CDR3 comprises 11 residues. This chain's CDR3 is CASSSQRDQFF. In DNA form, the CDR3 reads TGCGCCAGCAGCTCCCAGCGGGACCAGTTCTTC.